Listed below are T cell receptor beta chains from one sample, sequenced in a study of blood T cell repertoires in COVID-19. Sequenced by immunoSEQ multiplex PCR; TCRdb stores in-frame clones only, minus some. The table has 95,000 to 150,000 clones, 70% to 80% seen once. Sequenced input: peripheral blood. Receptors were obtained from a human donor in a cohort sampled during active COVID-19. Both conserved end residues are part of each CDR3. D genes are given only for firm matches. For some rows the clone size is stated as once, few or many, or as a class when expanded; others skip it.

V gene: TRBV6-2/TRBV6-3
clone size: -
D gene: TRBD1
J gene: TRBJ2-2
CDR3 protein: CASSFLRGRDTGELFF
CDR3 DNA: TGTGCCAGCAGTTTTCTGAGGGGGCGCGACACCGGGGAGCTGTTTTTT

V gene: TRBV11-3
clone size: -
D gene: -
J gene: TRBJ2-3
CDR3 protein: CASSPGLPSGTDTQYF
CDR3 DNA: TGTGCCAGCAGCCCTGGTTTGCCTAGCGGCACAGATACGCAGTATTTT

V gene: TRBV28
clone size: -
D gene: -
J gene: TRBJ1-1
CDR3 protein: CASSSNTEAFF
CDR3 DNA: TGTGCCAGCAGCTCGAACACTGAAGCTTTCTTT

V gene: TRBV5-1
clone size: -
D gene: -
J gene: TRBJ2-7
CDR3 protein: CASSATGGAGSYEQYF
CDR3 DNA: TGCGCCAGCAGCGCTACTGGGGGGGCCGGTTCCTACGAGCAGTACTTC

V gene: TRBV24-1
clone size: -
D gene: TRBD2
J gene: TRBJ2-2
CDR3 protein: CATSDLFPGGLAGEWGGGTGELFF
CDR3 DNA: TGTGCCACCAGTGATTTATTTCCCGGCGGCCTAGCGGGAGAATGGGGGGGCGGCACCGGGGAGCTGTTTTTT

V gene: TRBV18
clone size: few
D gene: -
J gene: TRBJ2-2
CDR3 protein: CASSHRESEGELFF
CDR3 DNA: TGTGCCAGCTCACATCGGGAGTCGGAAGGGGAGCTGTTTTTT

V gene: TRBV6-2/TRBV6-3
clone size: few
D gene: TRBD1
J gene: TRBJ2-2
CDR3 protein: CASSSGQGAGELFF
CDR3 DNA: TGTGCCAGCAGTTCCGGACAGGGCGCCGGGGAGCTGTTTTTT

V gene: TRBV20-1
clone size: -
D gene: -
J gene: TRBJ1-5
CDR3 protein: CSASTGGGSNQPQHF
CDR3 DNA: TGCAGTGCCAGTACGGGGGGCGGAAGCAATCAGCCCCAGCATTTT

V gene: TRBV28
clone size: -
D gene: -
J gene: TRBJ2-2
CDR3 protein: CASSLSYRDTNTGELFF
CDR3 DNA: TGTGCCAGCAGTTTAAGTTACAGGGACACGAACACCGGGGAGCTGTTTTTT

V gene: TRBV6-6
clone size: -
D gene: TRBD2
J gene: TRBJ2-3
CDR3 protein: CASSRAAGTGLAGPTDTQYF
CDR3 DNA: TGTGCCAGCAGCCGTGCGGCGGGCACTGGACTAGCGGGTCCCACAGATACGCAGTATTTT

V gene: TRBV18
clone size: -
D gene: TRBD1
J gene: TRBJ2-2
CDR3 protein: CASSPTGQDTGELFF
CDR3 DNA: TGTGCCAGCTCACCAACGGGACAGGACACCGGGGAGCTGTTTTTT